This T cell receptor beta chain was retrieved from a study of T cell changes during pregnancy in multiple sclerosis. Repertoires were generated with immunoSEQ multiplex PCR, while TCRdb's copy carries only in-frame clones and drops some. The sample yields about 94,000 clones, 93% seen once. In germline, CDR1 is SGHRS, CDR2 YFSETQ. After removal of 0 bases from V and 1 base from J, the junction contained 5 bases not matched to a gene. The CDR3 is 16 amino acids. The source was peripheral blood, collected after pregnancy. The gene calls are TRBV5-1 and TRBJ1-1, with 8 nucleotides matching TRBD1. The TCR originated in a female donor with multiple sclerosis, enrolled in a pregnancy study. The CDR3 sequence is CASSLVAGGWNTEAFF. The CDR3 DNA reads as TGCGCCAGCAGCTTGGTGGCAGGGGGCTGGAACACTGAAGCTTTCTTT.